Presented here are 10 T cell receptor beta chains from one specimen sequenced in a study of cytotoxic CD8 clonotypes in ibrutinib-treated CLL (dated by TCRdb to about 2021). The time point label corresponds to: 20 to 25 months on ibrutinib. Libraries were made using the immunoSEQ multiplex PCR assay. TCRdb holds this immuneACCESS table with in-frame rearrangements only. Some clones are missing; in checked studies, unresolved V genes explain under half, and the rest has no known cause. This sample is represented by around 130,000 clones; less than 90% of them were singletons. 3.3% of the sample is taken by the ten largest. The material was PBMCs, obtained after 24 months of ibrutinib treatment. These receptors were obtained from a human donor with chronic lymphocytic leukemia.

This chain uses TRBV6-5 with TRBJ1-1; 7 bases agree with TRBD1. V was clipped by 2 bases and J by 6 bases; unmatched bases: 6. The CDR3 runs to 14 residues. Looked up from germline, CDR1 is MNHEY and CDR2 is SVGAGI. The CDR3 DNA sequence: TGTGCCAGCAGTTACGACAGGGTAGTGGCTGAAGCTTTCTTT. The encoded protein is CASSYDRVVAEAFF.

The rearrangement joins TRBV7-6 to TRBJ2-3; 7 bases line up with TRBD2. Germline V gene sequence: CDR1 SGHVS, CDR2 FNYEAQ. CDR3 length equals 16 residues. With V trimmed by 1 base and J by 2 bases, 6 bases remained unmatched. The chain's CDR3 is CASSLGGGSNTDTQYF. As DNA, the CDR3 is TGTGCCAGCAGCTTAGGGGGGGGGTCTAACACAGATACGCAGTATTTT.

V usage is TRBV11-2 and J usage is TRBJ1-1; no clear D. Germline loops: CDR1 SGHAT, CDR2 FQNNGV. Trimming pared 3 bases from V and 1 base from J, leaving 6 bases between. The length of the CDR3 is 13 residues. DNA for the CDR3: TGTGCCAGCAGCTTGGTGAGGAACACTGAAGCTTTCTTT. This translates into CASSLVRNTEAFF.

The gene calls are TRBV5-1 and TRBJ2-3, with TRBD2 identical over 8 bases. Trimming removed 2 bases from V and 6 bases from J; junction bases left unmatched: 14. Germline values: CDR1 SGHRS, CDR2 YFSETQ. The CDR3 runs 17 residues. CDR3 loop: CASSLTAGGTLADTQYF. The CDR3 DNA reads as TGCGCCAGCAGCTTAACGGCGGGGGGTACATTAGCGGATACGCAGTATTTT. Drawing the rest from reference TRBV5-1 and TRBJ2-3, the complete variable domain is KAGVTQTPRYLIKTRGQQVTLSCSPISGHRSVSWYQQTPGQGLQFLFEYFSETQRNKGNFPGRFSGRQFSNSRSEMNVSTLELGDSALYLCASSLTAGGTLADTQYFGPGTRLTVL.

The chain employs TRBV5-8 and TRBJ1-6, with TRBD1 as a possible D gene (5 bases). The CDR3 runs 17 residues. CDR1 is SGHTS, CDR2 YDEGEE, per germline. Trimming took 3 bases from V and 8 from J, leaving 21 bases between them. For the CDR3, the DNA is TGTGCCAGCAGCTCGGACGGTCGGGGGACTCACCATTCACCCCTCCACTTT. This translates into CASSSDGRGTHHSPLHF.

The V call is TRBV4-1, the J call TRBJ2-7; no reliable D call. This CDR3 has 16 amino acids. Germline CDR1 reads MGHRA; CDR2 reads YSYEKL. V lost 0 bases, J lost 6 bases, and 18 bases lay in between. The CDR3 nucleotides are TGCGCCAGCAGCCAAGATTTCAGGTCCTTCCAAGTCGAGCAGTACTTC. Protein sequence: CASSQDFRSFQVEQYF.

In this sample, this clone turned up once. The CDR3 DNA follows: TGTGCCAGCAGCTACCTTACCTCACCCCTCCACTTT. Its translation: CASSYLTSPLHF. The rearrangement links TRBV7-9 to TRBJ1-6; D is unclear. Germline V lookup: CDR1 SEHNR, CDR2 FQNEAQ (reference sequence). The CDR3 covers 12 residues. The V end was cut by 4 bases, the J end by 10 bases, with 8 bases between.

The CDR3 spells CASSPLAGGAAGYTF. The DNA for the CDR3 is TGTGCCAGCAGCCCGTTGGCTGGTGGTGCGGCAGGCTACACCTTC. This chain links TRBV5-5 with TRBJ1-2; no clear D. Germline CDR1 is SGHKS and CDR2 is YYEKEE (reference sequence). The CDR3 has 15 amino acids. V was cut by 4 bases and J by 8 bases, with 21 bases left in between.

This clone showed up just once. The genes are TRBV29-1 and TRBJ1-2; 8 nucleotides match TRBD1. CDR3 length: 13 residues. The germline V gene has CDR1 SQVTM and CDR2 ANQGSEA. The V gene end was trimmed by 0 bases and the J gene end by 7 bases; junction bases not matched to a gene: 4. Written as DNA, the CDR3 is TGCAGCGTTGAAGATCAGGGGGCGGGTGGCTACACCTTC. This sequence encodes CSVEDQGAGGYTF.

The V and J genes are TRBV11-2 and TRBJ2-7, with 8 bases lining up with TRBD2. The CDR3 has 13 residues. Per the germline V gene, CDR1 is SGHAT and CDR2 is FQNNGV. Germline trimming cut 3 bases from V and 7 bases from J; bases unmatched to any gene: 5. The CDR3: CASSFGTGGEQYF. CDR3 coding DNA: TGTGCCAGCAGCTTCGGGACGGGGGGGGAGCAGTACTTC.